A selection of T cell receptor beta chains follows, all from one sample in a study of T cell responses to AZD1222 COVID-19 vaccine. Data came from immunoSEQ multiplex PCR; TCRdb stores just in-frame clones and leaves some out. The repertoire consists of fewer than 200,000 clones, with just over 90% occurring once and the leading ten covering 4.4%. Specimen: peripheral blood, collected on day 0 of MenACWY control vaccination. The receptors stem from an adult in good health. CDR3s include the opening cysteine and the closing phenylalanine or tryptophan. A D gene is named only where the DNA matches it firmly. A clone size is listed for some rows: how often the clone was seen (once, few, many), or a class if it is expanded.

-	TRBJ2-2	TRBV29-1	TRBD1	TGCAGCGTCGGGGGACAGGGGGCCAACTTGAACACCGGGGAGCTGTTTTTT	CSVGGQGANLNTGELFF
-	TRBJ1-6	TRBV2	-	TGTGCCAGCAGTGGAAATAATTCACCCCTCCACTTT	CASSGNNSPLHF
once	TRBJ2-7	TRBV27	TRBD2	TGTGCCAGCAGCCCTGCTCTAGCGGGGGGACCTGCTCGGTACTTC	CASSPALAGGPARYF
-	TRBJ1-3	TRBV6-4	-	TGTGCCAGCAGTGAGGAATCTGGAAACACCATATATTTT	CASSEESGNTIYF
-	TRBJ2-1	TRBV6-6	TRBD1	TGTGCCATCTCCGGGACAGGGAATATTTGGCAGTTCTTC	CAISGTGNIWQFF
few	TRBJ2-7	TRBV5-8	TRBD1	TGTGCCAGCAGCCTATCCGGGACAGGGGTTGCCGAGCAGTACTTC	CASSLSGTGVAEQYF
-	TRBJ1-2	TRBV3-1/TRBV3-2	TRBD1	TGTGCCAGCAGCCAAGATGACAGGGGCGTCTATGGCTACACCTTC	CASSQDDRGVYGYTF
-	TRBJ1-4	TRBV27	-	TGTGCCAGCAGTCCCGGGTCAGCAACTAATGAAAAACTGTTTTTT	CASSPGSATNEKLFF
-	TRBJ2-3	TRBV7-2	TRBD2	TGTGCCAGCAGCCTGCGGACTAGCGGGACCGGTACGCAGTATTTT	CASSLRTSGTGTQYF
-	TRBJ1-3	TRBV9	-	TGTGCCAGCAGCGTAGGTCCTGGAAACACCATATATTTT	CASSVGPGNTIYF
-	TRBJ2-1	TRBV3-1/TRBV3-2	TRBD2	TGTGCCAGCCGTAGCGGGCACTCCTACAATGAGCAGTTCTTC	CASRSGHSYNEQFF
-	TRBJ1-4	TRBV6-5	-	TGTGCCAGCAGCCACCATGACAGAAATGAAAAACTGTTTTTT	CASSHHDRNEKLFF
-	TRBJ2-3	TRBV29-1	TRBD2	TGCAGCACCCGGACTAGCGGGATTGGAGATACGCAGTATTTT	CSTRTSGIGDTQYF
once	TRBJ1-5	TRBV9	-	TGTGCCAGCAGCGTAGGGGGGCGGCTGGGGCAGCCCCAGCATTTT	CASSVGGRLGQPQHF
-	TRBJ2-3	TRBV6-4	-	TGTGCCAGCAGTGATTCGGCTAGGAGCACAGATACGCAGTATTTT	CASSDSARSTDTQYF
-	TRBJ1-5	TRBV30	-	TGTGCCTGGAGTGTAGTCGGGGGCTCCAATCAGCCCCAGCATTTT	CAWSVVGGSNQPQHF
-	TRBJ1-4	TRBV5-6	TRBD1	TGTGCCAGCAGCTTGTTGGCAGGGGGCGAAAAACTGTTTTTT	CASSLLAGGEKLFF